This T cell receptor (beta chain) emerged from a study of blood T cell repertoires in COVID-19. Study-level information: Samples taken during acute and convalescent COVID-19 were collected in the United States, Italy and Spain. Sample material is recorded as cDNA or gDNA derived from T cells, B-cell-depleted T cells, or PBMCs.

The CDR3 totals 14 residues. Trimming left V 6 bases short and J 6 bases short, with 15 bases between. Germline values: CDR1 WSHSY, CDR2 SAAADI. Original methodology: Scientists estimated how many nucleated cells there were by amplifying reference gene primers. The repertoire was sequenced with immunoSEQ multiplex PCR; TCRdb's copy has only in-frame clones and lacks some. That table supplies the V and J calls and clone size; D and trimming were determined from the DNA. The sample consists of around 250,000 clones, roughly 83% of them appearing once. This clone appeared a single time. The sequenced material came from peripheral blood. V is TRBV10-2 and J is TRBJ1-5, with D unresolved. The receptor was derived from a man in his fifties or sixties who had recovered from COVID-19. The CDR3 coding sequence is TGCGCCAGCAGCCACGACCCCGCTAGTCAGCCCCAGCATTTT. This codes for CASSHDPASQPQHF.